This entry is about one T cell receptor beta chain. The data stem from a study of blood T cell repertoires in COVID-19. V dropped 0 bases and J dropped 5 bases, with 5 bases sitting between them. The germline V gene has CDR1 MNHEY and CDR2 SVGAGI. CDR3 size: 13 residues. Method: immunoSEQ multiplex PCR; TCRdb's copy keeps in-frame clones and lacks some. In the table there are some 700,000 clones, about nine tenths of which are singletons. The rearrangement links TRBV6-5 to TRBJ1-5; TRBD1 might be the D (5 bases). Sequencing was done on a sample of peripheral blood. The TCR was taken from a woman aged 18-29 years with acute or convalescent COVID-19. The CDR3, as DNA: TGTGCCAGCAGTTACTCGACAGATCAGCCCCAGCATTTT. Protein sequence: CASSYSTDQPQHF.